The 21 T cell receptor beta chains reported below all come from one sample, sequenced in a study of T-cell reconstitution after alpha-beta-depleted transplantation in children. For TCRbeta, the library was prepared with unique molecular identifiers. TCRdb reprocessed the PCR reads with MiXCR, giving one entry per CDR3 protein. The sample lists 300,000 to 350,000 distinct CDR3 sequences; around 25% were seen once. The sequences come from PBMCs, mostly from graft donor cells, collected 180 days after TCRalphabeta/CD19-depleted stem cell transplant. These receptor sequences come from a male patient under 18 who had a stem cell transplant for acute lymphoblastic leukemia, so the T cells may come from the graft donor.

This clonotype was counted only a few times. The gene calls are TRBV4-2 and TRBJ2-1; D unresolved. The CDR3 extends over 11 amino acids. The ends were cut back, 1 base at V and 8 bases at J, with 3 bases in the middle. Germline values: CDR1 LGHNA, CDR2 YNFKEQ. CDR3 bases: TGTGCCAGCAGCCAAGTACATGAGCAGTTCTTC. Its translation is CASSQVHEQFF.

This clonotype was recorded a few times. CDR3 coding DNA: TGTGCCAGCACTCCTAGTCCTCTCACAGATACGCAGTATTTT. Its protein is CASTPSPLTDTQYF. This chain uses TRBV3-1 with TRBJ2-3; D not resolved. The germline V and J ends were trimmed by 7 bases and 2 bases, with 13 bases remaining between them. This CDR3 contains 14 residues. The germline V gene has CDR1 LGHDT and CDR2 YNNKEL (reference sequence).

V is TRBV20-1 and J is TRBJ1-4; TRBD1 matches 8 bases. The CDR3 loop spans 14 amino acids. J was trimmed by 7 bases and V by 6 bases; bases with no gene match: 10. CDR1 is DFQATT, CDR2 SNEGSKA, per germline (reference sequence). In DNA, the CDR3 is TGCAGTGCCATCAGGCAGGGGGCAAGTGAAAAACTGTTTTTT. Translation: CSAIRQGASEKLFF.

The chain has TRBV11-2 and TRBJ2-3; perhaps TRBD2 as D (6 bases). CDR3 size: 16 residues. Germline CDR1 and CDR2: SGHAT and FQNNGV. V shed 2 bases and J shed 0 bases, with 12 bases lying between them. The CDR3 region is CASSLRAGPSTDTQYF. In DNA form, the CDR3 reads TGTGCCAGCAGCTTACGAGCGGGCCCTAGCACAGATACGCAGTATTTT.

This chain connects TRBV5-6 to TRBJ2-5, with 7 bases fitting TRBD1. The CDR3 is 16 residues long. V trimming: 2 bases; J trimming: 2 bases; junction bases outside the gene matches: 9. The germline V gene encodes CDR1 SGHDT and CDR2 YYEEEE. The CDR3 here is CASSFYRDSIQETQYF. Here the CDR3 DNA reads TGTGCCAGCAGCTTCTACAGGGACAGTATTCAAGAGACCCAGTACTTC.

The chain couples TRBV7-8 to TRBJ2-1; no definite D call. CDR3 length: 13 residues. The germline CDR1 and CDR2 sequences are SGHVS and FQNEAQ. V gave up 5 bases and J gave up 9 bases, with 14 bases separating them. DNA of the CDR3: TGTGCCAGCAGCCGCCCGACATTCCTTGAGCAGTTCTTC. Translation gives CASSRPTFLEQFF.

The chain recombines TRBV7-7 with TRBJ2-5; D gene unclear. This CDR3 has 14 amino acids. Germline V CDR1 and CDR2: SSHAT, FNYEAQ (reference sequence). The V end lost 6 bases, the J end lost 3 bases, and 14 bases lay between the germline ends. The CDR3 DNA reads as TGTGCCAGCAGACCGGACGTTACTAAAGAGACCCAGTACTTC. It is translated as CASRPDVTKETQYF.

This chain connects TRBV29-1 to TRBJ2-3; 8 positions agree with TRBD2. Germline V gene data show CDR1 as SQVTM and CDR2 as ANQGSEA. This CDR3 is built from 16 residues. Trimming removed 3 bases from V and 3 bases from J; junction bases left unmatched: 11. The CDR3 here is CSVEGGSAGDTDTQYF. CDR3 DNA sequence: TGCAGCGTTGAGGGGGGATCAGCGGGAGATACAGATACGCAGTATTTT.

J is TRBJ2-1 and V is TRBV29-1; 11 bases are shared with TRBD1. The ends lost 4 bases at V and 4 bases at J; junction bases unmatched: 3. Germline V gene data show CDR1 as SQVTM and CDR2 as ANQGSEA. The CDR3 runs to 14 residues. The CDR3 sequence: CSVGDRGFYNEQFF. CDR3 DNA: TGCAGCGTTGGGGACAGGGGGTTTTACAATGAGCAGTTCTTC.

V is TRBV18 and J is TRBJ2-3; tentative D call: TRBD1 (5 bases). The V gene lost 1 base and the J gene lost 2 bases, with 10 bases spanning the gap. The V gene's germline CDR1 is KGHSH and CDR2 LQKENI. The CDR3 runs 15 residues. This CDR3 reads CASSPRMGPTDTQYF. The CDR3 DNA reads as TGTGCCAGCTCACCACGTATGGGGCCCACAGATACGCAGTATTTT.

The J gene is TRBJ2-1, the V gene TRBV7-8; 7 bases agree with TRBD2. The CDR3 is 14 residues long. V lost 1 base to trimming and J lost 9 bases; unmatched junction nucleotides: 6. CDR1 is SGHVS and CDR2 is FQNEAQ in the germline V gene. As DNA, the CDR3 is TGTGCCAGCAGCTTAGTAGGGAGGGCCTTTGAGCAGTTCTTC. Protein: CASSLVGRAFEQFF.

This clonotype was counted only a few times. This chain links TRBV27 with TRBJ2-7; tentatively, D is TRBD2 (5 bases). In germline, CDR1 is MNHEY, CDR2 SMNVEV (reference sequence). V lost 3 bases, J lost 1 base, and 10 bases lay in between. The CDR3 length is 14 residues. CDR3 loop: CASSFAGPSYEQYF. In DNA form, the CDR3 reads TGTGCCAGCAGTTTCGCGGGCCCATCCTACGAGCAGTACTTC.

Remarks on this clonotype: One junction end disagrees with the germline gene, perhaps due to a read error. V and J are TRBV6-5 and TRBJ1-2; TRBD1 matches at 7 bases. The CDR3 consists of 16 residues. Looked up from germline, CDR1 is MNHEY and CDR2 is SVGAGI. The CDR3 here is CACSYSRDSLNYGYTF. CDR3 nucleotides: TGTGCCTGCAGTTACTCCCGGGACAGCCTTAACTATGGCTACACCTTC.

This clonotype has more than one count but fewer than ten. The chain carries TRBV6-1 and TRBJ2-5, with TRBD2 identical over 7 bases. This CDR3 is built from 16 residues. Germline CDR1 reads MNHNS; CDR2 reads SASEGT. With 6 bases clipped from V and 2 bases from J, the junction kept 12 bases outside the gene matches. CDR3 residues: CASSPSLSGFQETQYF. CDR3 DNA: TGTGCCAGCAGCCCCTCCCTTAGCGGGTTTCAAGAGACCCAGTACTTC.

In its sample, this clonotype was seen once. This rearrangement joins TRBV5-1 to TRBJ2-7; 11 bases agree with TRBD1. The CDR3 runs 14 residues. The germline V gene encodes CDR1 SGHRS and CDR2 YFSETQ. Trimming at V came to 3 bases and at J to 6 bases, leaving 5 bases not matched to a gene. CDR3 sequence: CASSSGQGGIEQYF. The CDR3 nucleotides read TGCGCCAGCAGCTCGGGACAGGGGGGAATCGAGCAGTACTTC.

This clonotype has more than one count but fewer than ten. CDR3 sequence reads: CSAVSGRAANEQFF. The CDR3 DNA reads TGCAGTGCTGTTAGCGGGAGGGCCGCCAATGAGCAGTTCTTC. V gene TRBV20-1 combines with J gene TRBJ2-1; 11 nucleotides agree with TRBD2. This CDR3 contains 14 residues. V dropped 5 bases and J dropped 6; count of bases not matched to a gene: 6. The germline gives CDR1 DFQATT, CDR2 SNEGSKA (reference sequence).

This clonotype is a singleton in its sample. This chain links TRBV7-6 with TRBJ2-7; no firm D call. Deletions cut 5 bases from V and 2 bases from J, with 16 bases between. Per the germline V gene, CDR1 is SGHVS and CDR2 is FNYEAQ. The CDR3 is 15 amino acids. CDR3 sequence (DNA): TGTGCCAGCAGCCCCCGTTCGAACCTCGCCTACGAGCAGTACTTC. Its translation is CASSPRSNLAYEQYF.

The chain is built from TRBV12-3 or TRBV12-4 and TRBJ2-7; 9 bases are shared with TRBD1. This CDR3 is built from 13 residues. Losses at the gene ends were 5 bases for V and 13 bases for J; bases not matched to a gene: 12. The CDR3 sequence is CASSASRRTGEYF. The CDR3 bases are TGTGCCAGCAGTGCATCCCGGCGGACAGGGGAATACTTC.

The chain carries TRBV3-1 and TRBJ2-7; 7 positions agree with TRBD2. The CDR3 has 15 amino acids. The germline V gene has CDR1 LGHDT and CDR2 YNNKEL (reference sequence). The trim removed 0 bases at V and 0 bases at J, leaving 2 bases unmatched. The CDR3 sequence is CASSQEGDYSYEQYF. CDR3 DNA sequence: TGTGCCAGCAGCCAAGAGGGGGACTACTCCTACGAGCAGTACTTC.

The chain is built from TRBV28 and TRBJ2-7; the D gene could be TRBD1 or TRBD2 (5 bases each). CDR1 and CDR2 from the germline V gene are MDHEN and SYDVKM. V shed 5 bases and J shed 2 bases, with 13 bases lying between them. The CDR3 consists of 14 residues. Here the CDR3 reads CASSPSGPPYEQYF. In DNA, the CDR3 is TGTGCCAGCAGTCCCTCGGGGCCTCCCTACGAGCAGTACTTC.

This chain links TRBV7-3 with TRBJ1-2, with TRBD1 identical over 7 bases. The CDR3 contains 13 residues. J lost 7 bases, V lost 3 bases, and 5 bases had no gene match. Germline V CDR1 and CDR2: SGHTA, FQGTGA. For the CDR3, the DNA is TGTGCCAGCAGCTTTCGACAGGGTACTGGCTACACCTTC. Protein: CASSFRQGTGYTF.